Ten or more counts support the clone carrying this T cell receptor (beta chain). What it binds is unknown. Deletions cut 8 bases from V and 7 bases from J, with 12 bases between. Germline V CDR1 and CDR2: SEHNR, FQNEAQ (reference sequence). The CDR3 is 12 residues long. The data originate from a study of spatial heterogeneity in lung cancer. The overall study: Alpha-chain detections were consistently fewer than beta-chain detections among the sequences.

Study results and caveats: Tumor TCRs that were ubiquitous and expanded showed up in blood more at resection than follow-up.

A distinct unique molecular identifier was carried by each TCR cDNA molecule. TCRdb ran MiXCR on the 5' RACE reads and lists one entry per CDR3 protein. The sample contains approximately 25,000 distinct CDR3 sequences, 6.9% of which appear only once. Time point specified: sample taken at primary tumor resection. Unsorted whole RNA from tumor, nontumor lung or frozen PBMC underwent sequencing. V is TRBV7-9 and J is TRBJ1-5; D is perhaps TRBD1 (6 bases). Sequences were derived from PBMCs, sampled at surgery. This sequence was found in a male donor with early-stage non-small cell lung cancer. The CDR3 is CASDRIGQPQHF. The CDR3 DNA is TGTGCCAGCGACAGGATCGGGCAGCCCCAGCATTTT.